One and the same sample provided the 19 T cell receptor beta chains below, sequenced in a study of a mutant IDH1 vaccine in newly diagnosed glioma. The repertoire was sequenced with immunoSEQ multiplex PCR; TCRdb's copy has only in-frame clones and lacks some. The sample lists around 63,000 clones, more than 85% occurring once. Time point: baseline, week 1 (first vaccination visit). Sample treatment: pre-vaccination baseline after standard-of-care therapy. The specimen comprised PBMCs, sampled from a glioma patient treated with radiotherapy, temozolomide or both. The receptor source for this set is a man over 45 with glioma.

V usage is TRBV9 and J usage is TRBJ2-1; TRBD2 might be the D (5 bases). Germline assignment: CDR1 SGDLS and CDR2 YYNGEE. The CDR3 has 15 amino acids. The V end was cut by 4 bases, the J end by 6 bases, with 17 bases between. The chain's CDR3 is CASSTRGGSGNEQFF. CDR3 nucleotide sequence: TGTGCCAGCAGCACCCGAGGAGGATCGGGCAATGAGCAGTTCTTC.

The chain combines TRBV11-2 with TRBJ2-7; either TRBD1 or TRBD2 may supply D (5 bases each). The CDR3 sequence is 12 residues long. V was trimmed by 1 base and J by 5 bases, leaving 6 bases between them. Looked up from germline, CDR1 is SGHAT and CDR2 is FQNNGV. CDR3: CASSLVGHEQYF. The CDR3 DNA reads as TGTGCCAGCAGCTTAGTGGGACACGAGCAGTACTTC.

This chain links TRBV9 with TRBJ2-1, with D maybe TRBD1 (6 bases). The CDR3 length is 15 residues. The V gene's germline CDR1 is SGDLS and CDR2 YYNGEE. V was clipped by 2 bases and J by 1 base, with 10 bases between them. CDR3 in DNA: TGTGCCAGCAGCGTCTTACAGGGTTCCTACAATGAGCAGTTCTTC. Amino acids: CASSVLQGSYNEQFF.

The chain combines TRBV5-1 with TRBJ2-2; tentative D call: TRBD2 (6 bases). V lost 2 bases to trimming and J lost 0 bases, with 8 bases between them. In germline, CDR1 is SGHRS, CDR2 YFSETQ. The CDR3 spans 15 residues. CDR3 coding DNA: TGCGCCAGCAGCTTTAGCGGAGCGAACACCGGGGAGCTGTTTTTT. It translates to CASSFSGANTGELFF. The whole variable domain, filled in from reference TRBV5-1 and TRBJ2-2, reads KAGVTQTPRYLIKTRGQQVTLSCSPISGHRSVSWYQQTPGQGLQFLFEYFSETQRNKGNFPGRFSGRQFSNSRSEMNVSTLELGDSALYLCASSFSGANTGELFFGEGSRLTVL.

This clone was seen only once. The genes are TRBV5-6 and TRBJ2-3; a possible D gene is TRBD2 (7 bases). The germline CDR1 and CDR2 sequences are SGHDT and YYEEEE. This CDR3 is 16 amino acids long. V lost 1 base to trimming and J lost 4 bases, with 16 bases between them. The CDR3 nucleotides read TGTGCCAGCAGCTTGCTACGGGGGGCGTTGGCAGATACGCAGTATTTT. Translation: CASSLLRGALADTQYF.

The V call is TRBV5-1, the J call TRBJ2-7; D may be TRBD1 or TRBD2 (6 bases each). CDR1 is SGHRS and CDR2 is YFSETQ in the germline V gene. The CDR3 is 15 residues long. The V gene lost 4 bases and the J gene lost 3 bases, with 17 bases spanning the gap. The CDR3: CASSPRRRGDYEQYF. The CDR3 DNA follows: TGCGCCAGCAGCCCGAGAAGGAGGGGGGACTACGAGCAGTACTTC. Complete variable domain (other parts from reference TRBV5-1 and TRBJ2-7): KAGVTQTPRYLIKTRGQQVTLSCSPISGHRSVSWYQQTPGQGLQFLFEYFSETQRNKGNFPGRFSGRQFSNSRSEMNVSTLELGDSALYLCASSPRRRGDYEQYFGPGTRLTVT.

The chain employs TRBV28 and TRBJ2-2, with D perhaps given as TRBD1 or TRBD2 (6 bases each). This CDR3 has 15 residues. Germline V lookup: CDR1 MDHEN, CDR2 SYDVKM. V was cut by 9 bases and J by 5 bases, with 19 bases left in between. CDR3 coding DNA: TGTGCCAGTTCACAGGGCACCGCGGGGACCGGGGAGCTGTTTTTT. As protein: CASSQGTAGTGELFF.

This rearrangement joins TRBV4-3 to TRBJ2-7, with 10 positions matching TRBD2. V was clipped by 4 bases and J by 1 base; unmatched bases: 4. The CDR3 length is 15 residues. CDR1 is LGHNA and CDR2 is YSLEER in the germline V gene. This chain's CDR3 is CASSPTTSGSYEQYF. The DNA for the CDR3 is TGCGCCAGCAGCCCCACGACTAGCGGGTCCTACGAGCAGTACTTC.

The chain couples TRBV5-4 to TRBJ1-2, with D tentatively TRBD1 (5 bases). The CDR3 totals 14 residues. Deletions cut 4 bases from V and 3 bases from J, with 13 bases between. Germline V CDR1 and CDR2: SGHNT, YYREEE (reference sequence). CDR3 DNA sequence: TGTGCCAGCAGCACTCAGGGAATTTACTATGGCTACACCTTC. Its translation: CASSTQGIYYGYTF.

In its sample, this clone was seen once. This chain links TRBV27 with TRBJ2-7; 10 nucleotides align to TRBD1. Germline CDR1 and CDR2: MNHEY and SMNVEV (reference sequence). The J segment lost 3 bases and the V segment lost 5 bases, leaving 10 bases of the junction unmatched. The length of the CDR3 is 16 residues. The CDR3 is CASSTGTGVRGYEQYF. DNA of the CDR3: TGTGCCAGCAGTACCGGGACAGGGGTAAGAGGCTACGAGCAGTACTTC.

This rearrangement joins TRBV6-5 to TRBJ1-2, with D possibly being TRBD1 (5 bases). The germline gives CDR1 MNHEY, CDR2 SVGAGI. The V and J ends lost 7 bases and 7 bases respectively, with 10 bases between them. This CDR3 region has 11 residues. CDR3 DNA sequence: TGTGCCAGCACCGGGGGAGCTGGCTACACCTTC. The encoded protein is CASTGGAGYTF.

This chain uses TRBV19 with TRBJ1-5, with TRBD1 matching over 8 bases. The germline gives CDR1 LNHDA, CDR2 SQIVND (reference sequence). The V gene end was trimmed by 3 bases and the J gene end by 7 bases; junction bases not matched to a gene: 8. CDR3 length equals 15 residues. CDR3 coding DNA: TGTGCCAGTAGTATGGGGACAGGACGGTTACAGCCCCAGCATTTT. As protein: CASSMGTGRLQPQHF.

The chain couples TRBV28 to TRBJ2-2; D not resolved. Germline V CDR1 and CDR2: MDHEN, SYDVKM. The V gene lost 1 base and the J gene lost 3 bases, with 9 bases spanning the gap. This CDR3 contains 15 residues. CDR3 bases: TGTGCCAGCAGTTTATACACCTCGCACACCGGGGAGCTGTTTTTT. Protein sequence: CASSLYTSHTGELFF.

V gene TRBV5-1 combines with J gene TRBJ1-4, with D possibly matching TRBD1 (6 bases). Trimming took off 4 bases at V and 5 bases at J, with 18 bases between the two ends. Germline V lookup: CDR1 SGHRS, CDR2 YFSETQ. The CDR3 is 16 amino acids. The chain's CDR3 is CASSRSADRSNEKLFF. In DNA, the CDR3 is TGCGCCAGCAGCCGCTCGGCGGACAGATCGAATGAAAAACTGTTTTTT.

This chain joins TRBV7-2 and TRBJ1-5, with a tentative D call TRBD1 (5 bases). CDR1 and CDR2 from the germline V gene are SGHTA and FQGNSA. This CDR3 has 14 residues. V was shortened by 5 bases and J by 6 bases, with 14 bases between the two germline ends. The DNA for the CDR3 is TGTGCCAGCAGCCTCCAGGGAATCGGTCAGCCCCAGCATTTT. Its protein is CASSLQGIGQPQHF.

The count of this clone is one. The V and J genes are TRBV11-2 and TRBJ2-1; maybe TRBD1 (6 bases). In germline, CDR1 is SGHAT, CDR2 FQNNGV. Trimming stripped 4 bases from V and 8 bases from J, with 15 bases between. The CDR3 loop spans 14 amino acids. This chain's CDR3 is CASSSITGSYEQFF. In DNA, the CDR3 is TGTGCCAGCAGCTCCATCACAGGGTCCTATGAGCAGTTCTTC.

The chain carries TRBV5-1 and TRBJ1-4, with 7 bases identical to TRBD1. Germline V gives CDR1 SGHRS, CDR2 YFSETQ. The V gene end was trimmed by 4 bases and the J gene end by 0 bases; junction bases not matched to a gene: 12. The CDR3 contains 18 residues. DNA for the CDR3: TGCGCCAGCAGCGAGGGCCGGGACAGCCGTGCAACTAATGAAAAACTGTTTTTT. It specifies CASSEGRDSRATNEKLFF.

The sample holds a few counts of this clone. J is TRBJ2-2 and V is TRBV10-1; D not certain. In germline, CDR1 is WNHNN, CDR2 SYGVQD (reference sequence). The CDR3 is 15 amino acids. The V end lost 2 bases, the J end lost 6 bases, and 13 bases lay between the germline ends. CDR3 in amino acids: CASSENPGRAGELFF. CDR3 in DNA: TGCGCCAGCAGTGAGAATCCGGGCCGGGCCGGGGAGCTGTTTTTT.

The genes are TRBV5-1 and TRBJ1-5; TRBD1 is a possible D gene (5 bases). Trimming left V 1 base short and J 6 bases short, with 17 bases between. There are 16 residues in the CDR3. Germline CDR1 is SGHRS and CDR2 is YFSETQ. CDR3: CASSLSSVGEGQPQHF. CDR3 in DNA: TGCGCCAGCAGCTTGAGTAGCGTGGGGGAAGGTCAGCCCCAGCATTTT.